The 2 T cell receptor beta chains given below trace back to one sample, sequenced in a study of T cell repertoires in cytomegalovirus infection. TCRdb ran MiXCR on the reads and lists one entry per CDR3 protein. The sample contains about 570,000 distinct CDR3 sequences, 40% of which appear only once. Their target antigens are unknown. Source: cultured PBMCs, taken from culture after CMV antigen stimulation. The receptor set was obtained from a human donor in good health (CMV status not recorded). Some clones in this sample may be carry-over from other donors' samples.

The chain has TRBV6-1 and TRBJ2-1, with D possibly matching TRBD1 (5 bases). V lost 6 bases to trimming and J lost 1 base, with 22 bases between them. The CDR3 contains 18 residues. Germline V gives CDR1 MNHNS, CDR2 SASEGT. In DNA, the CDR3 is TGTGCCAGCAGGGATACTCGATTAGCAGGGAAGTCCTACAATGAGCAGTTCTTC. This sequence encodes CASRDTRLAGKSYNEQFF.

Only a few counts were recorded for this clonotype. V gene TRBV4-1 combines with J gene TRBJ1-1; tentative D call: TRBD1 (5 bases). Germline CDR1 reads MGHRA; CDR2 reads YSYEKL. The CDR3 contains 14 residues. V lost 1 base, J lost 1 base, and 7 bases lay in between. This CDR3 reads CASSQVGGNTEAFF. CDR3 sequence (DNA): TGCGCCAGCAGCCAAGTCGGGGGGAACACTGAAGCTTTCTTT.